This T cell receptor beta chain derives from a study of blood T cell repertoires in COVID-19. Overall study context: From the United States, Italy and Spain came samples of acute and convalescent COVID-19. PBMCs, B-cell-depleted T cells, or T cells provided the cDNA or gDNA that made up the material.

Under the authors' procedure: Amplification from reference gene primers served as the basis for estimated nucleated cell counts. TCRdb's copy holds only in-frame clones and misses some; the assay was immunoSEQ multiplex PCR. Clonal size and the V and J genes are those of that table, whereas D and trimming came from the DNA. The sample carries 200,000 to 250,000 clones, under 90% recorded once. Categorization into cohorts depended on clinical history that participants reported. Trimming cost V 3 bases and J 2 bases, with 14 bases left between them. CDR1 is SQVTM, CDR2 ANQGSEA, per germline. The CDR3 is 14 residues long.

The chain recombines TRBV29-1 with TRBJ2-7; TRBD1 might be the D (7 bases). The sample comprised PBMCs or T cells enriched from blood (not recorded which). This receptor was obtained from a woman aged 45-65 years with acute COVID-19. CDR3 in amino acids: CSVDSGDSPYEQYF. The CDR3 DNA follows: TGCAGCGTTGATTCGGGGGACAGTCCCTACGAGCAGTACTTC.